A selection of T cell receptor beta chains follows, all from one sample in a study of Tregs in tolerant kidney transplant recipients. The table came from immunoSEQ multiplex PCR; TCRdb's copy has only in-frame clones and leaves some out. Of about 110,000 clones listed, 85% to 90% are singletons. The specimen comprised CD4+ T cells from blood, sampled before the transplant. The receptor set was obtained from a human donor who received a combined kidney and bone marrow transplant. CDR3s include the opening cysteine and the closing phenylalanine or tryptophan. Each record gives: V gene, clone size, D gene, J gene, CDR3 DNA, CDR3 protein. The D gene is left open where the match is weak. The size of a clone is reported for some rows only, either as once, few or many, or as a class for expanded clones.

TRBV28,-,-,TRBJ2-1,TGTGCCAGCAGCACAGGGTTGGCGGGAGCCCCCTACAATGAGCAGTTCTTC,CASSTGLAGAPYNEQFF
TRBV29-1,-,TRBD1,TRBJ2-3,TGCAGCGCGGGACAGCCCCTCACAGATACGCAGTATTTT,CSAGQPLTDTQYF
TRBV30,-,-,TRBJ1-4,TGTGCCTGGAGTGTAATGTTGGACTTATTAAATGAAAAACTGTTTTTT,CAWSVMLDLLNEKLFF
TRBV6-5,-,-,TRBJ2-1,TGTGCCAGCAGACTTCTGACTAGGAATGAGCAGTTCTTC,CASRLLTRNEQFF
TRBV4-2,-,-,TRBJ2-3,TGTGCCAGCAGCCAAGGACTTACAGATACGCAGTATTTT,CASSQGLTDTQYF
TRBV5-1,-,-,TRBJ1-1,TGCGCCAGCAGCCTCCGGACGGGGGATGAAGCTTTCTTT,CASSLRTGDEAFF
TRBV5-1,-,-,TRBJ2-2,TGCGCCAGCAGCCGGAGGGTTCAGGGTAGCACCGGGGAGCTGTTTTTT,CASSRRVQGSTGELFF
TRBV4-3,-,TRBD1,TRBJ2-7,TGCGCCAGCAGCCCCGACAGGGTGGGCGAGCAGTACTTC,CASSPDRVGEQYF
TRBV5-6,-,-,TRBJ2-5,TGTGCCAGCGGACTTCTGGAGACCCAGTACTTC,CASGLLETQYF
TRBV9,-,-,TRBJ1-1,TGTGCCAGCAGCGCCTCAGGACATCCGAACACTGAAGCTTTCTTT,CASSASGHPNTEAFF
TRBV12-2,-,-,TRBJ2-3,TGTGCAAGTCGCTTTCCGACAGATACGCAGTATTTT,CASRFPTDTQYF
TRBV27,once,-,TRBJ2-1,TGTGCCAGCAGCTTTTCCCCGAGACTCGACTACAATGAGCAGTTCTTC,CASSFSPRLDYNEQFF
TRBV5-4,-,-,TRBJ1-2,TGTGCCAGCAGCTTGCGGGGGGCCAGAATTAACTATGGCTACACCTTC,CASSLRGARINYGYTF
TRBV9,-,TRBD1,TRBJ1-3,TGTGCCAGCAGACAGGGGGCTGGAAACACCATATATTTT,CASRQGAGNTIYF
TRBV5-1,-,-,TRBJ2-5,TGCGCCAGCAGCGGACGGACAACCGCCGGGGAGACCCAGTACTTC,CASSGRTTAGETQYF
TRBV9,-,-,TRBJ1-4,TGTGCCAGCGGGCGGGGACCCCCCAAGGAAAAACTGTTTTTT,CASGRGPPKEKLFF
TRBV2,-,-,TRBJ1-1,TGTGCCAGCAGTACCATAGGGGTGAGGACTGAAGCTTTCTTT,CASSTIGVRTEAFF
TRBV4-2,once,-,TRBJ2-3,TGTGCCAGCAGCCAAGAAGGACTCACAGATACGCAGTATTTT,CASSQEGLTDTQYF
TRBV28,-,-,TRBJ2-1,TGTGCCAGCAGTTTTCTCCAGGGCGAGCAGTTCTTC,CASSFLQGEQFF
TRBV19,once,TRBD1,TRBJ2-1,TGTGCCAGTAGTATAGTTGACAGGGGGCAGAAAAATGAGCAGTTCTTC,CASSIVDRGQKNEQFF
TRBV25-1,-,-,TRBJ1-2,TGTGCCAGCAGTGAATTCAACAGCCCTTTCCAAGGCTACACCTTC,CASSEFNSPFQGYTF
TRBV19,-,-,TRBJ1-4,TGTGCCAGTAGTCCGCGGACGGGGACTAATGAAAAACTGTTTTTT,CASSPRTGTNEKLFF
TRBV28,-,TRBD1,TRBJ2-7,TGTGCCAGCAGTTTTCGGACAGGGGGCGACAGCTCCTACGAGCAGTACTTC,CASSFRTGGDSSYEQYF
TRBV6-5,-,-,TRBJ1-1,TGTGCCAGCAGTGATGGGGGGGGAGCTTTCTTT,CASSDGGGAFF
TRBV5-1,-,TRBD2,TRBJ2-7,TGCGCCAGCAGCTTTCTCCAGGCGGGGGGGGAGCAGTACTTC,CASSFLQAGGEQYF
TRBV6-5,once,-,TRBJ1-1,TGTGCCAGCAGGGGAGTTTTACCGAACACTGAAGCTTTCTTT,CASRGVLPNTEAFF
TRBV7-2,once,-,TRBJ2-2,TGTGCCAGCGGTTCGTTGTACGCGGAAAGAACCGGGGAGCTGTTTTTT,CASGSLYAERTGELFF
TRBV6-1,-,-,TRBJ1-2,TGTGCCAGCAGTGGCCGCGGGGCCGCCTATGGCTACACCTTC,CASSGRGAAYGYTF
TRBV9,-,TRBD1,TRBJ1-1,TGTGCCAGCAGCGACGGATCCGGGACAGGGGAGAGCAGGTTCTTT,CASSDGSGTGESRFF
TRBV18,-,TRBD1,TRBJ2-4,TGTGCCAGCTCACCACCTGTGACAGGGGAAGACATTCAGTACTTC,CASSPPVTGEDIQYF
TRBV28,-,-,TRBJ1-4,TGTGCCAGCCGAAGGTCAACAGGGAGCAATGAAAAACTGTTTTTT,CASRRSTGSNEKLFF
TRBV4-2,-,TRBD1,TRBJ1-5,TGTGCCAGCAGACCCGGGACAGGGTCTTTGAGCAATCAGCCCCAGCATTTT,CASRPGTGSLSNQPQHF
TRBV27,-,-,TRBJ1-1,TGTGCCAGCAGTTTGACCCGCTTGGGGGGACTGAACACTGAAGCTTTCTTT,CASSLTRLGGLNTEAFF
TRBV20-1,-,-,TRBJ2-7,TGCAGTGCTACAGGGCCCCCGTCCTTC,CSATGPPSF
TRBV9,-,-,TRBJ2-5,TGTGCCAGCAGCGTAGCTACAGGGGGGGTCGAGACCCAGTACTTC,CASSVATGGVETQYF
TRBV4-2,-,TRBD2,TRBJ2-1,TGTGCCAGCAGCCAAGCTAGCGGGGGCTCCTACAATGAGCAGTTCTTC,CASSQASGGSYNEQFF
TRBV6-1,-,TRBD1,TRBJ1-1,TGTGCCAGCTTAGGACAGGAAATGAACACTGAAGCTTTCTTT,CASLGQEMNTEAFF
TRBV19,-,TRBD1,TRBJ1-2,TGTGCCAGTACCGTGGAGGGACAGGGGAACTATGGCTACACCTTC,CASTVEGQGNYGYTF
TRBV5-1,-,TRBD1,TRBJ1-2,TGCGCCAGCAGCACCCGACAGGGGGCGCCTGGCTACACCTTC,CASSTRQGAPGYTF
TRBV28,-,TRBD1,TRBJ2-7,TGTGCCAGCAACCCCGGGACAGGGGTGGGCGAGCAGTACTTC,CASNPGTGVGEQYF
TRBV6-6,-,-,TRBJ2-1,TGTGCCAGCACCGACGGGTCCTACCTCAATGAGCAGTTCTTC,CASTDGSYLNEQFF
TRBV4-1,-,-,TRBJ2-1,TGCGCCAGCAGCCAACTAACGGGGTATACCTCCTACAATGAGCAGTTCTTC,CASSQLTGYTSYNEQFF
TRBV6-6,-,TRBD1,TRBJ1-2,TGTGCCAGCAGTTTCTTGACAGGGGGTGTCGGCTACACCTTC,CASSFLTGGVGYTF
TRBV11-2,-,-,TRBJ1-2,TGTGCCAGCAGTTATAATAGGGGAGGGAATGGCTACACCTTC,CASSYNRGGNGYTF
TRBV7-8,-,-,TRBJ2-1,TGTGCCAGCAGCCACAACAGGTTCCGCAATGAGCAGTTCTTC,CASSHNRFRNEQFF
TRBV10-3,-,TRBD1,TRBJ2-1,TGTGCCATCAGTACAAACAGGGGAAAGGGCGACAATGAGCAGTTCTTC,CAISTNRGKGDNEQFF
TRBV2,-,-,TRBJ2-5,TGTGCCAGCAGGGATCTCTCAGGGCCCCAAGAGACCCAGTACTTC,CASRDLSGPQETQYF
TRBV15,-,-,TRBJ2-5,TGTGCCACCAGCAGAGATCAGGTACAGGTGGGGGAGACCCAGTACTTC,CATSRDQVQVGETQYF
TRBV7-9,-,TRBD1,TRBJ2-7,TGTGCCAGCAGCCTGGACAGGGATTCCTACGAGCAGTACTTC,CASSLDRDSYEQYF
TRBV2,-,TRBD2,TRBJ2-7,TGTGCCAGCGCGGGCGGGGGGGCCGAAATGTACGAGCAGTACTTC,CASAGGGAEMYEQYF